One sample yielded the 4 T cell receptor beta chains listed below, sequenced in a study of blood T cells in healthy people across ages. The second PCR ran about 6 to 11 cycles with a sample-barcoded 5' primer and J-beta primers. One entry per CDR3 protein, called by TCRdb with MiXCR from the 5' RACE reads. Among some 700,000 distinct CDR3 sequences, 20% to 25% were seen once, and the ten largest hold 22%. Sequencing was performed on blood. All receptors come from a man between 65 and 85 years old in good health.

The gene calls are TRBV7-2 and TRBJ2-1; 7 bases match TRBD2. Germline V gene lookup returns CDR1 SGHTA and CDR2 FQGNSA. Trimming took 5 bases from V and 5 from J; bases not matched to a gene: 6. CDR3 length equals 14 residues. CDR3 sequence: CASSLLTSDNEQFF. Here the CDR3 DNA reads TGTGCCAGCAGCCTACTAACTAGCGACAATGAGCAGTTCTTC.

V gene TRBV9 combines with J gene TRBJ2-3; D is unclear. The CDR3 has 15 residues. Germline V gene data show CDR1 as SGDLS and CDR2 as YYNGEE. The ends were cut back, 0 bases at V and 4 bases at J, with 12 bases in the middle. Here the CDR3 DNA reads TGTGCCAGCAGCGTAGGAGGCGCCTCGCCAGATACGCAGTATTTT. This sequence encodes CASSVGGASPDTQYF. The whole variable domain, filled in from reference TRBV9 and TRBJ2-3, reads DSGVTQTPKHLITATGQRVTLRCSPRSGDLSVYWYQQSLDQGLQFLIQYYNGEERAKGNILERFSAQQFPDLHSELNLSSLELGDSALYFCASSVGGASPDTQYFGPGTRLTVL.

This clonotype was observed a handful of times. This chain links TRBV29-1 with TRBJ1-2; D call uncertain. The germline V gene encodes CDR1 SQVTM and CDR2 ANQGSEA. The CDR3 contains 11 residues. V lost 3 bases to trimming and J lost 6 bases, with 8 bases between them. CDR3 region: CSVEKDDGYTF. DNA of the CDR3: TGCAGCGTTGAGAAGGACGATGGCTACACCTTC.

V usage is TRBV20-1 and J usage is TRBJ2-5, with TRBD2 identical over 16 bases. TRBJ2-1 explains the end of the DNA better; the J call may be wrong. There are 15 residues in the CDR3. Germline CDR1 is DFQATT and CDR2 is SNEGSKA (reference sequence). As DNA, the CDR3 is TGCAGTGCTATGGGGACTAGCGGGAGGGGTAATGAGCAGTTCTTC. As protein: CSAMGTSGRGNEQFF.